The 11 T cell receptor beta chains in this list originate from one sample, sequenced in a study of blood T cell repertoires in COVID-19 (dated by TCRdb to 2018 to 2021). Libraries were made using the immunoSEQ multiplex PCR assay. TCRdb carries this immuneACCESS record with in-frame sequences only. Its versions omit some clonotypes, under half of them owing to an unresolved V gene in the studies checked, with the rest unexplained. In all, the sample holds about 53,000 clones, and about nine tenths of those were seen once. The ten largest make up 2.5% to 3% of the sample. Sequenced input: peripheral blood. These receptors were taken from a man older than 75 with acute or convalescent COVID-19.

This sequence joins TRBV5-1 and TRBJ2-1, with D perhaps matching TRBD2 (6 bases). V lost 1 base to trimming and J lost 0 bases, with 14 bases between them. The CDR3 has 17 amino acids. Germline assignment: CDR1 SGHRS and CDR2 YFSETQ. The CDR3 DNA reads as TGCGCCAGCAGCTTGTCGCGGGGCCCGAGCTCCTACAATGAGCAGTTCTTC. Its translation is CASSLSRGPSSYNEQFF.

CDR3 region: CASSDGANNSPLHF. CDR3 in DNA: TGTGCCAGCAGTGATGGGGCTAATAATTCACCCCTCCACTTT. This chain connects TRBV2 to TRBJ1-6, with a weak D call TRBD1 (5 bases). V lost 3 bases, J lost 5 bases, and 8 bases lay in between. This CDR3 is built from 14 residues. CDR1 is SNHLY and CDR2 is FYNNEI in the germline V gene.

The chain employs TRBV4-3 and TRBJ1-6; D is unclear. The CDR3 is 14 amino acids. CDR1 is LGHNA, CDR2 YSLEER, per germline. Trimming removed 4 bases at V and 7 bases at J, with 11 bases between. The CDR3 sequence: CASSLGTENSPLHF. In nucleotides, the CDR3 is TGCGCCAGCAGCCTCGGAACAGAAAATTCACCCCTCCACTTT.

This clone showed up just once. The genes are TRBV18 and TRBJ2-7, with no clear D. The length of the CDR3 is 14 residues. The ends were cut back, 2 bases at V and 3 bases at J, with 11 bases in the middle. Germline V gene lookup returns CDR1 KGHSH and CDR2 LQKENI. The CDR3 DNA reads TGTGCCAGCTCACCATCGAACAGTCTCTACGAGCAGTACTTC. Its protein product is CASSPSNSLYEQYF.

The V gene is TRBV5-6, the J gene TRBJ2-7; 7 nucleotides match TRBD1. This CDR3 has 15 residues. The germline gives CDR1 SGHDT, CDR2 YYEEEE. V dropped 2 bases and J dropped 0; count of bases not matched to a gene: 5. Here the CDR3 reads CASSLQGFDSYEQYF. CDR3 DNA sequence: TGTGCCAGCAGCTTACAGGGGTTTGACTCCTACGAGCAGTACTTC.

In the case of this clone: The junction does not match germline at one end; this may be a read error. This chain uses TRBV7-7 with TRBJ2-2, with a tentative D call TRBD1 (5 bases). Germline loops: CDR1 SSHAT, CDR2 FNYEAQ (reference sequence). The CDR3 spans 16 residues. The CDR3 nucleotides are TGTGCTAGCAGCTATTGGCAGGGAATTGGCACCGGGGAGCTGTTTTTT. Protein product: CASSYWQGIGTGELFF.

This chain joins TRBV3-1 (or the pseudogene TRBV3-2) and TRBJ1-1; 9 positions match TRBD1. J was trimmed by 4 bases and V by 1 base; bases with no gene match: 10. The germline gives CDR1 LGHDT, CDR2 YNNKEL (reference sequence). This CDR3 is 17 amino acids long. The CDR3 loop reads CASSQVRTGAKGTEAFF. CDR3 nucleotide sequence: TGTGCCAGCAGCCAAGTCCGGACAGGGGCCAAGGGCACTGAAGCTTTCTTT.

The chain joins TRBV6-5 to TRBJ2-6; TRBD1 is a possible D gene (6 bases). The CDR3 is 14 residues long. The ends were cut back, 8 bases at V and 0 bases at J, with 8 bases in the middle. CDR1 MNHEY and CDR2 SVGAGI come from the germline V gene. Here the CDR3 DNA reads TGTGCCAGCGGCAGGGGCTCTGGGGCCAACGTCCTGACTTTC. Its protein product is CASGRGSGANVLTF.

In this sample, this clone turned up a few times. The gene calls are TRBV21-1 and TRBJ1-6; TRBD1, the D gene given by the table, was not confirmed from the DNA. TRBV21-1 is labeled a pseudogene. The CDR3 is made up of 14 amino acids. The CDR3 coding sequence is TGTGCCAGCAGGGACGGGACAGTCAATTCACCCCTCCACTTT. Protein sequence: CASRDGTVNSPLHF.

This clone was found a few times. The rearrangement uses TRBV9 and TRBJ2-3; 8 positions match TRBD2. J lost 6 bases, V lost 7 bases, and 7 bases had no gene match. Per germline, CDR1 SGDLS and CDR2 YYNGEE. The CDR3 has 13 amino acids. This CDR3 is CASGIAGLDTQYF. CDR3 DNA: TGTGCCAGCGGGATAGCGGGGTTGGATACGCAGTATTTT.

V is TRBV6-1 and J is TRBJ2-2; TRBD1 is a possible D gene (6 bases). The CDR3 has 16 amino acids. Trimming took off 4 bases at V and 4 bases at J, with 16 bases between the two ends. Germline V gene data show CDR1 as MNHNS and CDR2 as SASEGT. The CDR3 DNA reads TGTGCCAGCAGTGTCCTCCCAGGGGCGACCACCGGGGAGCTGTTTTTT. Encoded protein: CASSVLPGATTGELFF.